Shown below are 16 T cell receptor beta chains from a single sample sequenced in a study of T-cell reconstitution after alpha-beta-depleted transplantation in children (dated by TCRdb to about 2016). Libraries were built with PCR. Sequencing took place on an Illumina HiSeq 2500. TCR libraries were prepared with molecular barcoding, using unique molecular identifiers to normalize TCRbeta repertoire quantification. TCRdb passed the public sequencing reads through fastp at Q25 and MiXCR, retaining productive beta sequences. Each entry is one CDR3 protein sequence, shown with its most common DNA and genes. For this sample there are some 460,000 distinct CDR3 sequences; about 17% appear just once. The biggest ten clones account for under 30% of the sample. Reading the label with the study, this specimen's treatment or condition is: allogeneic hematopoietic cell transplantation with graft depleted of TCRalphabeta T cells and CD19 B cells.

The sample consisted of PBMCs, mostly from graft donor cells, taken 360 days after TCRalphabeta/CD19-depleted stem cell transplant. All receptors come from a boy younger than two who had a stem cell transplant for Wiskott-Aldrich syndrome, so the T cells may come from the graft donor.

This clonotype showed up just a few times. J is TRBJ2-1 and V is TRBV28; TRBD1 might be the D (6 bases). V lost 3 bases, J lost 4 bases, and 13 bases lay in between. In germline, CDR1 is MDHEN, CDR2 SYDVKM. The CDR3 length is 15 residues. In nucleotides, the CDR3 is TGTGCCAGCAGTTTTACAGGGTTCGGATACAATGAGCAGTTCTTC. It yields the protein CASSFTGFGYNEQFF.

This clonotype has more than one count but fewer than ten. The chain has TRBV6-5 and TRBJ1-4, with TRBD1 as a possible D gene (5 bases). The CDR3 is 13 residues long. CDR1 is MNHEY and CDR2 is SVGAGI in the germline V gene. The germline V and J ends were trimmed by 8 bases and 6 bases, with 13 bases remaining between them. Written as DNA, the CDR3 is TGTGCCAGCGGAAAACAGGTTTATGAAAAACTGTTTTTT. As protein: CASGKQVYEKLFF.

This clonotype has a handful of counts. The V gene is TRBV6-5, the J gene TRBJ2-3; TRBD2 matches 8 bases. CDR3 length equals 16 residues. After removal of 6 bases from V and 9 bases from J, the junction contained 17 bases not matched to a gene. Germline V gene lookup returns CDR1 MNHEY and CDR2 SVGAGI. The CDR3 bases are TGTGCCAGCAGATACGGGGGAATCGGACTAGCTGGAACGCAGTATTTT. It specifies CASRYGGIGLAGTQYF.

This sequence joins TRBV12-3 or TRBV12-4 and TRBJ2-7, with D tentatively TRBD1 (6 bases). V lost 5 bases and J 7 bases, leaving 21 bases between the germline ends. The CDR3 runs to 15 residues. CDR3 bases: TGTGCCAGCAGTCCCCCTGAGGGGGTGCCCGGGGAGCAGTACTTC. Translation gives CASSPPEGVPGEQYF.

This clonotype was detected ten times or more. J is TRBJ2-3 and V is TRBV7-2; D ambiguous. Germline V gene lookup returns CDR1 SGHTA and CDR2 FQGNSA. This CDR3 spans 13 amino acids. V was trimmed by 7 bases and J by 1 base, leaving 9 bases between them. The chain's CDR3 is CASNAARTDTQYF. In DNA form, the CDR3 reads TGTGCCAGCAACGCAGCGCGCACAGATACGCAGTATTTT.

This chain connects TRBV19 to TRBJ2-3; no clear D gene. Germline lookup yields CDR1 LNHDA and CDR2 SQIVND (reference sequence). The CDR3 is 12 amino acids. V was shortened by 5 bases and J by 4 bases, with 7 bases between the two germline ends. The DNA for the CDR3 is TGTGCCAGTAGTTCTAGAGCAGATACGCAGTATTTT. Translated: CASSSRADTQYF.

The chain couples TRBV12-3 or TRBV12-4 to TRBJ2-6; D is possibly TRBD1 (6 bases). V lost 1 base and J 0 bases, leaving 13 bases between the germline ends. The CDR3 sequence is 18 residues long. CDR3 coding DNA: TGTGCCAGCAGTTTAGGGACAGATCCCCGCTCTGGGGCCAACGTCCTGACTTTC. This encodes CASSLGTDPRSGANVLTF.

This clonotype was counted many times. This chain connects TRBV19 to TRBJ1-5, with D unresolved. In germline, CDR1 is LNHDA, CDR2 SQIVND (reference sequence). The CDR3 loop spans 15 amino acids. V lost 6 bases and J lost 2, with 14 bases in between. CDR3 sequence (DNA): TGTGCCAGTAGGGCCACGGGTCGGGGCAATCAGCCCCAGCATTTT. This translates into CASRATGRGNQPQHF.

This clonotype was detected ten times or more. The DNA for the CDR3 is TGTGCCAGCACCCTAGGGTGGGGAGATGAGCAGTTCTTC. Translation: CASTLGWGDEQFF. The chain combines TRBV12-3 or TRBV12-4 with TRBJ2-1; D might be TRBD2 (5 bases). CDR3 length: 13 amino acids. Trimming left V 7 bases short and J 8 bases short, with 15 bases between.

This clonotype showed up just a few times. The V gene is TRBV4-3, the J gene TRBJ2-1; tentative D call: TRBD1 (5 bases). V gave up 0 bases and J gave up 10 bases, with 13 bases separating them. The CDR3 contains 14 residues. Looked up from germline, CDR1 is LGHNA and CDR2 is YSLEER. CDR3 in amino acids: CASSQDFRAGEQFF. CDR3 DNA sequence: TGCGCCAGCAGCCAAGATTTCAGGGCAGGGGAGCAGTTCTTC.

This clonotype has just a few counts. V is TRBV20-1 and J is TRBJ2-4; TRBD2 agrees at 7 bases. CDR1 and CDR2 from the germline V gene are DFQATT and SNEGSKA (reference sequence). The CDR3 is 13 residues long. J lost 8 bases, V lost 0 bases, and 4 bases had no gene match. CDR3 in amino acids: CSARELRGYIQYF. The CDR3 nucleotides are TGCAGTGCTAGAGAGCTGCGGGGGTACATTCAGTACTTC.

This chain uses TRBV6-1 with TRBJ2-7; 11 positions match TRBD1. The germline CDR1 and CDR2 sequences are MNHNS and SASEGT. CDR3 length: 15 residues. The V and J ends lost 6 bases and 3 bases, in that order; junction bases with no gene match: 7. This chain's CDR3 is CASSNTGTGGYEQYF. DNA for the CDR3: TGTGCCAGCAGCAACACCGGGACAGGGGGCTACGAGCAGTACTTC.

This clonotype was counted only a few times. The chain recombines TRBV10-2 with TRBJ2-2; the match to TRBD2 covers 12 bases. This CDR3 comprises 16 residues. The germline V gene has CDR1 WSHSY and CDR2 SAAADI. The ends lost 4 bases at V and 7 bases at J; junction bases unmatched: 7. The CDR3 region is CASSALAGGPHGELFF. The CDR3 nucleotides read TGCGCCAGCAGTGCCCTAGCGGGGGGGCCTCACGGGGAGCTGTTTTTT.

This clonotype was seen only a few times. V usage is TRBV2 and J usage is TRBJ2-4; the D is unclear. The CDR3 totals 14 residues. V was pared by 6 bases and J by 0 bases, with 9 bases between. Germline assignment: CDR1 SNHLY and CDR2 FYNNEI. The CDR3 nucleotides read TGTGCCAGCAGACATAACCTAGCCAAAAACATTCAGTACTTC. Amino acids: CASRHNLAKNIQYF. Based on the CDR3 plus reference TRBV2 and TRBJ2-4, the full variable domain is EPEVTQTPSHQVTQMGQEVILRCVPISNHLYFYWYRQILGQKVEFLVSFYNNEISEKSEIFDDQFSVERPDGSNFTLKIRSTKLEDSAMYFCASRHNLAKNIQYFGAGTRLSVL.

Ten or more counts support this clonotype. V gene TRBV5-1 combines with J gene TRBJ2-6, with D hard to call. Germline values: CDR1 SGHRS, CDR2 YFSETQ. Trimming pared 0 bases from V and 0 bases from J, leaving 7 bases between. The CDR3 length is 16 residues. The CDR3 bases are TGCGCCAGCAGCTTGGCTCAGTCCTCTGGGGCCAACGTCCTGACTTTC. Amino acid sequence: CASSLAQSSGANVLTF.

This clonotype was observed many times. This rearrangement joins TRBV19 to TRBJ2-3, with TRBD1 matching 10 bases. The CDR3 consists of 14 residues. J was trimmed by 5 bases and V by 5 bases; bases with no gene match: 4. Looked up from germline, CDR1 is LNHDA and CDR2 is SQIVND (reference sequence). DNA of the CDR3: TGTGCCAGTAGTGACAGGGGGCTAGGAGATACGCAGTATTTT. Its translation is CASSDRGLGDTQYF.